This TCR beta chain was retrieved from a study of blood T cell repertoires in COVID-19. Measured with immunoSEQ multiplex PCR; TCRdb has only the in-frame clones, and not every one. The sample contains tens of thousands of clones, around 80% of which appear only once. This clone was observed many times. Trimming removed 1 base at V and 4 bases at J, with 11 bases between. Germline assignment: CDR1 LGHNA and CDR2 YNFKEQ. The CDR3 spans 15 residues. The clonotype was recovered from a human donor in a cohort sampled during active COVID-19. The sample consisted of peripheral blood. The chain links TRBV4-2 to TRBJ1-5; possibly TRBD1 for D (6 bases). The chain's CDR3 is CASSQGTAYNQPQHF. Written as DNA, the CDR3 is TGTGCCAGCAGCCAAGGGACAGCCTATAATCAGCCCCAGCATTTT.